This TCR beta chain was found in a study of persistence of HIV-infected CD4 T cells. This was the immunoSEQ version 4 assay in survey mode. Clones were sequenced by immunoSEQ multiplex PCR, and TCRdb holds only the in-frame ones, with some missing. Of 35,000 to 45,000 clones detected, more than 75% appear once; the ten largest clones hold approximately 5.4%. In the case of this clone: No antigen is known for it.

Points from the study as a whole: Within sorted populations, more oligoclonal TCRs accompanied more oligoclonal proviruses.

This CDR3 contains 12 residues. Losses at the gene ends were 6 bases for V and 6 bases for J; bases not matched to a gene: 1. Germline lookup yields CDR1 MDHEN and CDR2 SYDVKM. An overlapping HIV-1 Gag peptide pool stimulated these cells at roughly 1 ug/peptide/mL. CD40L/CD69 double-negative CD45RO-high memory CD4+ T cells were collected. Plasma HIV-1 RNA stayed below 50 copies/mL for at least 4 years. V gene TRBV28 combines with J gene TRBJ2-7, with 11 bases that match TRBD2. The receptor was isolated from an adult with HIV. The donor label of this sample is uncertain. The sequences come from cultured CD4+ T cells from PBMCs, collected from a patient who received antiretroviral therapy. The CDR3 here is CASRGLAVEQYF. CDR3 sequence (DNA): TGTGCCAGCAGGGGACTAGCGGTCGAGCAGTACTTC.